This T cell receptor (beta chain) emerged from a study of beta chain features in type 1 diabetes. The study's findings and limits: A definitive answer on HLA type influencing TCRB rearrangement was not reached here.

This CDR3 region has 14 residues. Germline loops: CDR1 MGHDK, CDR2 SYGVNS. V trimming: 4 bases; J trimming: 7 bases; junction bases outside the gene matches: 4. The sequenced template was cDNA made from the entire isolated RNA. Assay: immunoSEQ multiplex PCR; the TCRdb copy retains only in-frame clones and omits some. The sample shows 400,000 to 600,000 clones, over 25% of them seen only once. As regards this clone: Antigen unknown.

The sample consisted of naive CD4+ T cells from blood. The V gene is TRBV25-1, the J gene TRBJ2-1; the match to TRBD1 covers 10 bases. This TCR derives from a man younger than 35 in good health. This CDR3 is CASSGQGAFNEQFF. In DNA form, the CDR3 reads TGTGCCAGCAGTGGACAGGGGGCTTTTAATGAGCAGTTCTTC.